The 8 T cell receptor beta chains below come from one sample, sequenced in a study of technical replicates of blood from a few donors. Sequenced by immunoSEQ multiplex PCR; TCRdb stores in-frame clones only, minus some. The sample contains some 69,000 clones, roughly 88% of which appear only once. The specimen sequenced was PBMCs. The receptors stem from a human donor in good health. Some clones in this sample may be carry-over from other donors' samples.

The chain joins TRBV7-2 to TRBJ2-7; TRBD1 agrees at 7 bases. V gave up 0 bases and J gave up 3 bases; unmatched junction bases: 5. Germline V CDR1 and CDR2: SGHTA, FQGNSA. This CDR3 comprises 15 residues. CDR3 in amino acids: CASSLAGQRNYEQYF. CDR3 DNA sequence: TGTGCCAGCAGCTTAGCGGGACAGCGTAACTACGAGCAGTACTTC.

This clone appeared a few times. The chain is built from TRBV6-4 and TRBJ1-1, with D perhaps matching TRBD1 (6 bases). This CDR3 spans 14 amino acids. Looked up from germline, CDR1 is MRHNA and CDR2 is SNTAGT. Trimming shortened V by 0 bases and J by 6 bases, and 11 bases separated the two germline ends. CDR3 nucleotide sequence: TGTGCCAGCAGTGACTCTGAAGGGGGTTCTGAAGCTTTCTTT. It encodes CASSDSEGGSEAFF.

This clone was seen once. The CDR3 here is CASRQKQESGANVLTF. In nucleotides, the CDR3 is TGTGCCAGCAGACAAAAACAGGAATCTGGGGCCAACGTCCTGACTTTC. The chain joins TRBV27 to TRBJ2-6; a weak D match, TRBD1 (5 bases). The CDR3 runs to 16 residues. Trimming shortened V by 6 bases and J by 1 base, and 13 bases separated the two germline ends. Germline V gives CDR1 MNHEY, CDR2 SMNVEV (reference sequence).

This clone has only one observation. This chain links TRBV7-7 with TRBJ1-1; D is perhaps TRBD1 (5 bases). Germline CDR1 SSHAT, CDR2 FNYEAQ (reference sequence). There are 13 residues in the CDR3. The V gene lost 6 bases and the J gene lost 1 base, with 9 bases spanning the gap. The CDR3 nucleotides are TGTGCCAGCAGACGAGACAGGAACACTGAAGCTTTCTTT. It codes for CASRRDRNTEAFF.

The V call is TRBV13, the J call TRBJ1-2, with 7 bases fitting TRBD1. The germline CDR1 and CDR2 sequences are PRHDT and FYEKMQ (reference sequence). The CDR3 extends over 17 amino acids. Losses at the gene ends were 3 bases for V and 4 bases for J; bases not matched to a gene: 14. CDR3 sequence: CASSFDREGPLFYGYTF. The CDR3 DNA sequence: TGTGCCAGCAGCTTCGACAGGGAAGGGCCCCTCTTCTATGGCTACACCTTC. Full variable domain (outside the CDR3, taken from reference TRBV13 and TRBJ1-2): AAGVIQSPRHLIKEKRETATLKCYPIPRHDTVYWYQQGPGQDPQFLISFYEKMQSDKGSIPDRFSAQQFSDYHSELNMSSLELGDSALYFCASSFDREGPLFYGYTFGSGTRLTVV.

The chain employs TRBV13 and TRBJ1-6, with a tentative D call TRBD1 (6 bases). The CDR3 runs 16 residues. Germline V gives CDR1 PRHDT, CDR2 FYEKMQ (reference sequence). V gave up 5 bases and J gave up 7 bases, with 18 bases separating them. The CDR3 loop is CASSPDIQGRNSPLHF. The CDR3 region has the DNA TGTGCCAGCAGCCCAGACATACAGGGCCGAAATTCACCCCTCCACTTT.

V is TRBV29-1 and J is TRBJ1-2, with 8 bases lining up with TRBD1. The V and J ends lost 7 bases and 3 bases, in that order; junction bases with no gene match: 4. Germline values: CDR1 SQVTM, CDR2 ANQGSEA. CDR3 size: 12 residues. The CDR3 region is CSAGQGHYGYTF. In DNA form, the CDR3 reads TGCAGCGCCGGACAGGGCCACTATGGCTACACCTTC. Combining the CDR3 with reference TRBV29-1 and TRBJ1-2 gives the whole variable domain SAVISQKPSRDICQRGTSLTIQCQVDSQVTMMFWYRQQPGQSLTLIATANQGSEATYESGFVIDKFPISRPNLTFSTLTVSNMSPEDSSIYLCSAGQGHYGYTFGSGTRLTVV.

The V gene is TRBV11-1, the J gene TRBJ1-4; 11 positions match TRBD1. CDR3 length: 14 amino acids. The V and J ends lost 4 bases and 7 bases, in that order; junction bases with no gene match: 2. Germline lookup yields CDR1 SGHAT and CDR2 FQDESV (reference sequence). In DNA form, the CDR3 reads TGTGCCAGCAGCTCCGGGACAGGGGGTGAAAAACTGTTTTTT. It yields the protein CASSSGTGGEKLFF.